What follows are 26 T cell receptor beta chains derived from one specimen sequenced in a study of shared clonotypes between healthy human individuals. Sequencing was performed with immunoSEQ multiplex PCR; in TCRdb, only in-frame clones are kept and a portion is missing. Counted here are 1,400,000 or so clones, approximately 98.5% occurring once; the ten biggest clones make up about 0.4%. The sample was naive CD4+ T cells sorted from blood. Subset defined: CD45RA+ positively selected. Receptors were obtained from a man younger than 40 in good health.

The gene calls are TRBV5-1 and TRBJ2-2; possible D gene TRBD2, 6 bases. V was clipped by 0 bases and J by 1 base, with 13 bases between them. The CDR3 is made up of 17 amino acids. Per germline, CDR1 SGHRS and CDR2 YFSETQ. CDR3 in amino acids: CASSLAHGGQNTGELFF. CDR3 DNA: TGCGCCAGCAGCTTGGCGCACGGGGGTCAGAACACCGGGGAGCTGTTTTTT.

The chain carries TRBV29-1 and TRBJ2-1, with 8 nucleotides matching TRBD1. V was pared by 4 bases and J by 8 bases, with 7 bases of the junction left unmatched. Germline V gene sequence: CDR1 SQVTM, CDR2 ANQGSEA. The CDR3 length is 13 residues. In nucleotides, the CDR3 is TGCAGCGTTGTAGGCAGGGGGCGAGATGAGCAGTTCTTC. This translates into CSVVGRGRDEQFF.

The V call is TRBV11-2, the J call TRBJ2-7, with D unclear. This CDR3 contains 13 residues. Germline CDR1 SGHAT, CDR2 FQNNGV. Trimming shortened V by 1 base and J by 6 bases, and 10 bases separated the two germline ends. CDR3 nucleotides: TGTGCCAGCAGCTTAGGACTGGTCCTCGAGCAGTACTTC. Translation gives CASSLGLVLEQYF.

The J gene is TRBJ2-1, the V gene TRBV11-3; the D is unclear. The V gene's germline CDR1 is SGHNT and CDR2 YENEEA. The CDR3 totals 15 residues. Trimming cost V 4 bases and J 2 bases, with 12 bases left between them. The CDR3 loop is CASSSSGRPYNEQFF. CDR3 bases: TGTGCCAGCAGCTCGTCCGGCAGACCCTACAATGAGCAGTTCTTC.

The DNA of the CDR3 is TGTGCCACGCAGGGGGCGCATGAGACCCAGTACTTC. Translating it yields CATQGAHETQYF. This chain links TRBV10-3 with TRBJ2-5, with 8 bases that match TRBD1. The CDR3 totals 12 residues. The germline gives CDR1 ENHRY, CDR2 SYGVKD. Trimming took 10 bases from V and 5 from J; bases not matched to a gene: 6.

The table lists this clone with a count of one. The gene calls are TRBV11-3 and TRBJ2-2, with D maybe TRBD1 (6 bases). Germline V gene sequence: CDR1 SGHNT, CDR2 YENEEA. The CDR3 extends over 13 amino acids. Trimming cost V 4 bases and J 5 bases, with 8 bases left between them. The CDR3 DNA reads as TGTGCCAGCAGCTCAAGGGGGACCGGGGAGCTGTTTTTT. Its protein product is CASSSRGTGELFF.

The gene calls are TRBV28 and TRBJ2-7; D possibly corresponds to TRBD2 (7 bases). The CDR3 length is 13 residues. The germline V and J ends were trimmed by 10 bases and 4 bases, with 17 bases remaining between them. Germline V gene data show CDR1 as MDHEN and CDR2 as SYDVKM. The CDR3 DNA follows: TGTGCCATCCGAGGGGGGGCTCATTACGAGCAGTACTTC. This sequence encodes CAIRGGAHYEQYF.

This clone appeared a single time. The V and J genes are TRBV7-9 and TRBJ2-7; 7 bases are a match to TRBD1. Unmatched junction bases numbered 12, after V lost 5 bases and J lost 2 bases. The germline CDR1 and CDR2 sequences are SEHNR and FQNEAQ (reference sequence). The CDR3 covers 16 residues. The CDR3 DNA follows: TGTGCCAGCAGCCCGGTGGACAGGAGAGACACCTACGAGCAGTACTTC. It yields the protein CASSPVDRRDTYEQYF.

The V call is TRBV7-2, the J call TRBJ2-5; TRBD2 matches 13 bases. J was trimmed by 5 bases and V by 4 bases; bases with no gene match: 7. CDR1 SGHTA and CDR2 FQGNSA come from the germline V gene. CDR3 length: 16 amino acids. The CDR3 region is CASSSGLAGVRETQYF. The DNA for the CDR3 is TGTGCCAGCAGCTCCGGACTAGCGGGAGTGCGGGAGACCCAGTACTTC.

This rearrangement joins TRBV7-9 to TRBJ2-7, with D unclear. The CDR3 length is 17 residues. Trimming left V 4 bases short and J 4 bases short, with 23 bases between. In germline, CDR1 is SEHNR, CDR2 FQNEAQ (reference sequence). The CDR3: CASSYVSWGHQEYEQYF. The CDR3 bases are TGTGCCAGCAGCTACGTCAGTTGGGGTCACCAGGAGTACGAGCAGTACTTC.

The rearrangement links TRBV9 to TRBJ2-2; 10 positions match TRBD2. This CDR3 has 16 amino acids. V trimming: 0 bases; J trimming: 7 bases; junction bases outside the gene matches: 6. Germline values: CDR1 SGDLS, CDR2 YYNGEE. The CDR3 reads CASSVDLAGVIGELFF. In nucleotides, the CDR3 is TGTGCCAGCAGCGTAGATCTAGCGGGAGTAATCGGGGAGCTGTTTTTT.

This chain connects TRBV7-6 to TRBJ1-1; D remains ambiguous. Germline loops: CDR1 SGHVS, CDR2 FNYEAQ. V lost 5 bases to trimming and J lost 0 bases, with 7 bases between them. The CDR3 is 13 residues long. The CDR3 loop reads CASSPDMNTEAFF. Written as DNA, the CDR3 is TGTGCCAGCAGCCCCGATATGAACACTGAAGCTTTCTTT.

V and J are TRBV9 and TRBJ2-3; the D is unclear. The CDR3 spans 17 residues. The germline V and J ends were trimmed by 0 bases and 0 bases, with 14 bases remaining between them. CDR1 SGDLS and CDR2 YYNGEE come from the germline V gene. Here the CDR3 DNA reads TGTGCCAGCAGCGTAGATCCTGGAAGGCCTAGCACAGATACGCAGTATTTT. Amino acid sequence: CASSVDPGRPSTDTQYF.

This chain connects TRBV6-1 to TRBJ2-3, with a possible D match to TRBD1 (6 bases). Germline V CDR1 and CDR2: MNHNS, SASEGT. The V gene lost 0 bases and the J gene lost 9 bases, with 10 bases spanning the gap. There are 13 residues in the CDR3. CDR3 loop: CASSEAWGRTQYF. The CDR3 region has the DNA TGTGCCAGCAGTGAAGCGTGGGGGCGAACGCAGTATTTT.

V usage is TRBV29-1 and J usage is TRBJ2-3, with D possibly TRBD1 on 5 matching bases. V lost 1 base, J lost 6 bases, and 11 bases lay in between. The CDR3 length is 13 residues. Looked up from germline, CDR1 is SQVTM and CDR2 is ANQGSEA. The DNA of the CDR3 is TGCAGCGTTGAAGGAGGCCCAGGGGATACGCAGTATTTT. It encodes CSVEGGPGDTQYF.

The sample holds one count of this clone. The rearrangement links TRBV7-3 to TRBJ2-7; 9 bases are shared with TRBD1. This CDR3 is 13 amino acids long. Looked up from germline, CDR1 is SGHTA and CDR2 is FQGTGA. The ends lost 4 bases at V and 5 bases at J; junction bases unmatched: 3. CDR3 DNA sequence: TGTGCCAGCAGCTCGGGACAGGGTGACGAGCAGTACTTC. This translates into CASSSGQGDEQYF.

The gene calls are TRBV5-1 and TRBJ2-7, with TRBD1 matching over 7 bases. The J segment lost 2 bases and the V segment lost 3 bases, leaving 8 bases of the junction unmatched. This CDR3 comprises 15 residues. Germline CDR1 and CDR2: SGHRS and YFSETQ. The CDR3 spells CASSSRTGPPYEQYF. In nucleotides, the CDR3 is TGCGCCAGCAGCTCAAGGACAGGTCCTCCCTACGAGCAGTACTTC.

J is TRBJ2-3 and V is TRBV7-6; D call uncertain. V was clipped by 5 bases and J by 2 bases, with 14 bases between them. The CDR3 length is 15 residues. The germline V gene has CDR1 SGHVS and CDR2 FNYEAQ. The CDR3 bases are TGTGCCAGCAGCACCCGGGCCACGTCCACAGATACGCAGTATTTT. As protein: CASSTRATSTDTQYF.

This sequence joins TRBV4-1 and TRBJ1-5; D call uncertain. CDR1 and CDR2 (germline): MGHRA, YSYEKL. Between the trimmed V and J ends, which lost 2 bases and 4 bases, there was a span of 9 bases. The CDR3 spans 14 residues. The chain's CDR3 is CASSQRTGNQPQHF. The CDR3 region has the DNA TGCGCCAGCAGCCAAAGGACGGGAAATCAGCCCCAGCATTTT.

V gene TRBV5-1 combines with J gene TRBJ1-1; weak D call: TRBD1 (6 bases). CDR1 is SGHRS, CDR2 YFSETQ, per germline. The CDR3 totals 14 residues. Trimming left V 0 bases short and J 4 bases short, with 10 bases between. CDR3 sequence: CASSLDAGVTEAFF. The CDR3 nucleotides are TGCGCCAGCAGCTTGGATGCAGGGGTCACTGAAGCTTTCTTT.

This clone was counted once. The chain joins TRBV18 to TRBJ2-5; 9 bases are a match to TRBD1. With 5 bases clipped from V and 5 bases from J, the junction kept 12 bases outside the gene matches. Germline V CDR1 and CDR2: KGHSH, LQKENI. The CDR3 has 16 residues. DNA for the CDR3: TGTGCCAGCTCAAACACCTTGGACAGGGGCGGCGAGACCCAGTACTTC. Protein product: CASSNTLDRGGETQYF.

The chain carries TRBV15 and TRBJ2-4; D may match TRBD1 or TRBD2 (7 bases each). This CDR3 contains 18 residues. Germline V CDR1 and CDR2: LNHNV, YYDKDF (reference sequence). Trimming pared 3 bases from V and 3 bases from J, leaving 21 bases between. The CDR3 region has the DNA TGTGCCACCAGCAGCCTTACGGGGGGACAGTCTATCAAAAACATTCAGTACTTC. Its protein product is CATSSLTGGQSIKNIQYF. The whole variable domain, remainder taken from reference TRBV15 and TRBJ2-4, is DAMVIQNPRYQVTQFGKPVTLSCSQTLNHNVMYWYQQKSSQAPKLLFHYYDKDFNNEADTPDNFQSRRPNTSFCFLDIRSPGLGDTAMYLCATSSLTGGQSIKNIQYFGAGTRLSVL.

This clone was detected once. V and J are TRBV7-9 and TRBJ2-5, with 8 nucleotides matching TRBD2. CDR1 is SEHNR, CDR2 FQNEAQ, per germline (reference sequence). The junction had 9 bases not matched to a gene; V was cut back by 2 bases and J by 4 bases. This CDR3 is 16 amino acids long. CDR3 residues: CASSLRAGGASETQYF. CDR3 DNA: TGTGCCAGCAGCTTAAGGGCGGGGGGCGCATCAGAGACCCAGTACTTC. Together with reference TRBV7-9 and TRBJ2-5, the CDR3 gives the full variable domain: DTGVSQNPRHKITKRGQNVTFRCDPISEHNRLYWYRQTLGQGPEFLTYFQNEAQLEKSRLLSDRFSAERPKGSFSTLEIQRTEQGDSAMYLCASSLRAGGASETQYFGPGTRLLVL.

This clone appeared a single time. The chain is built from TRBV4-1 and TRBJ2-7; 7 bases map to TRBD2. V lost 6 bases, J lost 1 base, and 15 bases stayed unmatched. CDR3 length equals 17 residues. Germline CDR1 and CDR2: MGHRA and YSYEKL. DNA of the CDR3: TGCGCCAGCAGTATCACTGAGATGGGAGGGGTTTCCTACGAGCAGTACTTC. Protein product: CASSITEMGGVSYEQYF.

This chain joins TRBV11-2 and TRBJ2-7; 10 positions agree with TRBD2. V was pared by 6 bases and J by 2 bases, with 4 bases of the junction left unmatched. Germline lookup yields CDR1 SGHAT and CDR2 FQNNGV. The CDR3 contains 14 residues. The DNA for the CDR3 is TGTGCCAGCAGTTTAAGCGGGAGGGCCTACGAGCAGTACTTC. Protein product: CASSLSGRAYEQYF.

The V gene is TRBV2, the J gene TRBJ2-1; D gene ambiguous. Trimming shortened V by 2 bases and J by 2 bases, and 10 bases separated the two germline ends. This CDR3 contains 15 residues. The V gene's germline CDR1 is SNHLY and CDR2 FYNNEI. DNA for the CDR3: TGTGCCAGCAGTGAACATCCAGACACCTACAATGAGCAGTTCTTC. Amino acids: CASSEHPDTYNEQFF.